A single sample is the source of the 31 T cell receptor beta chains below, sequenced in a study of B cell selection in AIRE deficiency. Sorting defined conventional CD4 T cells as CD4+CD127+. This table comes from immunoSEQ multiplex PCR, and its TCRdb copy is limited to in-frame clones, with some not included. This sample has around 1,600 clones; approximately 90% occur once, and the top ten carry less than 1.5%. The sequenced material came from CD4+CD127+ conventional T cells sorted from PBMCs. The source of these receptors is a human donor in good health.

The V gene is TRBV7-9, the J gene TRBJ2-1; possible D gene TRBD1, 6 bases. The CDR3 loop spans 15 amino acids. The V end lost 3 bases, the J end lost 6 bases, and 15 bases lay between the germline ends. Germline V CDR1 and CDR2: SEHNR, FQNEAQ (reference sequence). For the CDR3, the DNA is TGTGCCAGCAGCTTGAATACAGGGTCCCCCAATGAGCAGTTCTTC. It yields the protein CASSLNTGSPNEQFF.

The rearrangement joins TRBV7-8 to TRBJ1-5, with a possible D match to TRBD1 (5 bases). This CDR3 region has 17 residues. Germline V gives CDR1 SGHVS, CDR2 FQNEAQ. V dropped 0 bases and J dropped 6 bases, with 18 bases sitting between them. As DNA, the CDR3 is TGTGCCAGCAGCTTAGCGTATACGGCAGGGAGTGGTCAGCCCCAGCATTTT. Translating gives CASSLAYTAGSGQPQHF.

The CDR3 is CASGRGGADTQYF. DNA for the CDR3: TGTGCCAGCGGCCGGGGGGGCGCAGATACGCAGTATTTT. The V call is TRBV7-2, the J call TRBJ2-3, with 8 bases fitting TRBD2. CDR3 size: 13 residues. Germline V gene sequence: CDR1 SGHTA, CDR2 FQGNSA. With V trimmed by 8 bases and J by 4 bases, 5 bases remained unmatched.

The chain carries TRBV19 and TRBJ1-2, with D tentatively TRBD1 (6 bases). From germline, CDR1 is LNHDA and CDR2 SQIVND (reference sequence). The CDR3 spans 14 residues. The V gene lost 3 bases and the J gene lost 3 bases, with 11 bases spanning the gap. CDR3 sequence: CASSIGRGYYGYTF. The CDR3 bases are TGTGCCAGTAGTATCGGCAGGGGATACTATGGCTACACCTTC.

This clone was observed once. V usage is TRBV2 and J usage is TRBJ1-1; D is perhaps TRBD1 (5 bases). CDR1 and CDR2 from the germline V gene are SNHLY and FYNNEI. Trimming left V 7 bases short and J 1 base short, with 16 bases between. The CDR3 has 15 amino acids. The CDR3 DNA is TGTGCCAGCAAAGGCGGCAGGGCGTCGAACACTGAAGCTTTCTTT. It translates to CASKGGRASNTEAFF.

The V and J genes are TRBV28 and TRBJ1-1; 9 nucleotides line up with TRBD1. Germline V gene sequence: CDR1 MDHEN, CDR2 SYDVKM. V shed 5 bases, J shed 10 bases, and the junction held 23 bases outside the gene matches. CDR3 length equals 18 residues. The CDR3 DNA reads TGTGCCAGCAGTCCCCGGGACAGGGCAAGCTCGAAGTTGGAGGGAGCTTTCTTT. This sequence encodes CASSPRDRASSKLEGAFF.

Only a few counts were recorded for this clone. This chain joins TRBV7-2 and TRBJ1-5; D is ambiguous. This CDR3 has 14 residues. Trimming removed 1 base at V and 4 bases at J, with 8 bases between. Germline V CDR1 and CDR2: SGHTA, FQGNSA. The chain's CDR3 is CASSLEVDNQPQHF. CDR3 in DNA: TGTGCCAGCAGCTTAGAGGTGGATAATCAGCCCCAGCATTTT. Looking up the rest from reference TRBV7-2 and TRBJ1-5 gives the full variable domain: GAGVSQSPSNKVTEKGKDVELRCDPISGHTALYWYRQSLGQGLEFLIYFQGNSAPDKSGLPSDRFSAERTGGSVSTLTIQRTQQEDSAVYLCASSLEVDNQPQHFGDGTRLSIL.

V usage is TRBV2 and J usage is TRBJ1-5; 12 bases line up with TRBD1. This CDR3 has 17 amino acids. Per germline, CDR1 SNHLY and CDR2 FYNNEI. J gave up 6 bases and V 0 bases, and 6 bases lay outside the gene matches. Written as DNA, the CDR3 is TGTGCCAGCAGTGAAGCAGGGACAGGGGGCTTTATTCAGCCCCAGCATTTT. Its translation is CASSEAGTGGFIQPQHF. Complete variable domain (other parts from reference TRBV2 and TRBJ1-5): EPEVTQTPSHQVTQMGQEVILRCVPISNHLYFYWYRQILGQKVEFLVSFYNNEISEKSEIFDDQFSVERPDGSNFTLKIRSTKLEDSAMYFCASSEAGTGGFIQPQHFGDGTRLSIL.

This chain uses TRBV19 with TRBJ1-4; D unclear. Germline lookup yields CDR1 LNHDA and CDR2 SQIVND (reference sequence). CDR3 size: 13 residues. V lost 5 bases, J lost 7 bases, and 11 bases lay in between. Written as DNA, the CDR3 is TGTGCCAGTAGTGGGAGGGTCGGTGAAAAACTGTTTTTT. As protein: CASSGRVGEKLFF.

The rearrangement links TRBV29-1 to TRBJ2-7; tentatively, D is TRBD1 or TRBD2 (5 bases each). This CDR3 contains 15 residues. V was trimmed by 4 bases and J by 0 bases, leaving 16 bases between them. Germline V gene lookup returns CDR1 SQVTM and CDR2 ANQGSEA. The CDR3 loop reads CSVGVRLGGSYEQYF. The CDR3 DNA reads TGCAGCGTTGGAGTTAGGCTTGGGGGCTCCTACGAGCAGTACTTC.

This chain joins TRBV25-1 and TRBJ2-5; TRBD1 matches 9 bases. Germline CDR1 reads MGHDK; CDR2 reads SYGVNS. This CDR3 has 16 residues. The junction had 8 bases not matched to a gene; V was cut back by 5 bases and J by 1 base. As DNA, the CDR3 is TGTGCCAGCAGTTTAGGACAGGGGCCGTTCCAAGAGACCCAGTACTTC. Protein sequence: CASSLGQGPFQETQYF.

The J gene is TRBJ2-2, the V gene TRBV5-1; a possible D gene is TRBD2 (6 bases). This CDR3 has 16 amino acids. V was shortened by 5 bases and J by 4 bases, with 18 bases between the two germline ends. Germline V lookup: CDR1 SGHRS, CDR2 YFSETQ. This CDR3 reads CASRRGTGRPTGELFF. The CDR3 DNA reads TGCGCCAGCAGGAGAGGGACGGGGAGGCCCACCGGGGAGCTGTTTTTT.

The chain combines TRBV6-5 with TRBJ1-1; tentatively, D is TRBD1 (6 bases). V lost 6 bases, J lost 3 bases, and 17 bases lay in between. The CDR3 is 15 amino acids. The germline CDR1 and CDR2 sequences are MNHEY and SVGAGI. CDR3 coding DNA: TGTGCCAGCAGCCGAACAGGGCTACGAGACACTGAAGCTTTCTTT. It yields the protein CASSRTGLRDTEAFF.

The chain couples TRBV6-5 to TRBJ1-2; no clear D gene. Trimming stripped 6 bases from V and 6 bases from J, with 11 bases between. In germline, CDR1 is MNHEY, CDR2 SVGAGI. There are 12 residues in the CDR3. DNA of the CDR3: TGTGCCAGCAGGCGAGACGAACATGGCTACACCTTC. Protein: CASRRDEHGYTF.

The gene calls are TRBV19 and TRBJ2-5; D assignment may be TRBD1 or TRBD2 (5 bases each). V shed 4 bases and J shed 5 bases, with 20 bases lying between them. The CDR3 is made up of 16 amino acids. Germline-derived CDR1 and CDR2 are LNHDA and SQIVND (reference sequence). In DNA, the CDR3 is TGTGCCAGTAGTAGCGGGTATGGAGGATCAGGGGAGACCCAGTACTTC. Translating gives CASSSGYGGSGETQYF.

CDR3 loop: CASSVAGTGIETQYF. The CDR3 nucleotides are TGTGCCAGCAGCGTAGCCGGGACAGGGATAGAGACCCAGTACTTC. J is TRBJ2-5 and V is TRBV9; 9 bases are a match to TRBD1. Germline values: CDR1 SGDLS, CDR2 YYNGEE. J lost 4 bases, V lost 0 bases, and 4 bases had no gene match. The CDR3 is made up of 15 amino acids. Looking up the rest from reference TRBV9 and TRBJ2-5 gives the full variable domain: DSGVTQTPKHLITATGQRVTLRCSPRSGDLSVYWYQQSLDQGLQFLIQYYNGEERAKGNILERFSAQQFPDLHSELNLSSLELGDSALYFCASSVAGTGIETQYFGPGTRLLVL.

This sequence joins TRBV29-1 and TRBJ2-5, with 7 bases identical to TRBD2. This CDR3 contains 14 residues. Germline values: CDR1 SQVTM, CDR2 ANQGSEA. Trimming took 8 bases from V and 2 from J; bases not matched to a gene: 11. CDR3 nucleotides: TGCAGCTCCCCCGGGGCTAGCGGACAAGAGACCCAGTACTTC. Encoded protein: CSSPGASGQETQYF.

The rearrangement uses TRBV5-3 and TRBJ1-5; D is uncertain. TRBV5-3 is treated as an ORF (open reading frame) with a function not yet certain. The CDR3 has 15 residues. Trimming took off 0 bases at V and 1 base at J, with 8 bases between the two ends. The CDR3 protein is CARSLAGKSNQPQHF. CDR3 DNA: TGTGCCAGAAGCTTGGCCGGGAAGAGCAATCAGCCCCAGCATTTT.

CDR3 nucleotide sequence: TGTGCCAGCAGCCCAAAGAGACAGGGGGTGGGCTCCTACAATGAGCAGTTCTTC. Amino acid sequence: CASSPKRQGVGSYNEQFF. V usage is TRBV13 and J usage is TRBJ2-1; 9 bases map to TRBD1. V was clipped by 5 bases and J by 0 bases; unmatched bases: 11. The germline gives CDR1 PRHDT, CDR2 FYEKMQ (reference sequence). CDR3 length: 18 amino acids.

The chain has TRBV28 and TRBJ1-2; 9 nucleotides match TRBD1. CDR1 is MDHEN and CDR2 is SYDVKM in the germline V gene. The CDR3 sequence is 14 residues long. After removal of 8 bases from V and 4 bases from J, the junction contained 8 bases not matched to a gene. The CDR3 nucleotides are TGTGCCAGCTCCTCGGGACAGGGATTCTATGGCTACACCTTC. Protein sequence: CASSSGQGFYGYTF.

This clone was seen only a few times. Written as DNA, the CDR3 is TGTGCCAGCAGTGCTCCATCCGGCTACACCTTC. It yields the protein CASSAPSGYTF. The J gene is TRBJ1-2, the V gene TRBV6-1; D not certain. CDR1 is MNHNS and CDR2 is SASEGT in the germline V gene. The V and J ends lost 4 bases and 8 bases respectively, with 8 bases between them. CDR3 length: 11 residues.

The chain is built from TRBV19 and TRBJ2-4, with TRBD1 matching 9 bases. The germline gives CDR1 LNHDA, CDR2 SQIVND (reference sequence). This CDR3 spans 14 amino acids. The V and J ends lost 5 bases and 10 bases, in that order; junction bases with no gene match: 9. For the CDR3, the DNA is TGTGCCAGTAGTTCTCCGGGACAGGGTATAATTCAGTACTTC. Its translation: CASSSPGQGIIQYF.

The chain recombines TRBV7-2 with TRBJ2-1, with TRBD2 identical over 7 bases. V trimming: 3 bases; J trimming: 6 bases; junction bases outside the gene matches: 11. The CDR3 covers 16 residues. Germline CDR1 reads SGHTA; CDR2 reads FQGNSA. CDR3 protein: CASSFATGTNFNEQFF. The CDR3 nucleotides read TGTGCCAGCAGCTTTGCGACCGGGACTAATTTCAATGAGCAGTTCTTC. The full variable domain, its missing parts supplied by reference TRBV7-2 and TRBJ2-1, is GAGVSQSPSNKVTEKGKDVELRCDPISGHTALYWYRQSLGQGLEFLIYFQGNSAPDKSGLPSDRFSAERTGGSVSTLTIQRTQQEDSAVYLCASSFATGTNFNEQFFGPGTRLTVL.

CDR3 region: CASSSRLGTSGSRETQYF. CDR3 coding DNA: TGTGCCAGCAGTTCCAGACTCGGGACTAGCGGGAGCAGGGAGACCCAGTACTTC. The gene calls are TRBV27 and TRBJ2-5; 14 positions agree with TRBD2. Germline loops: CDR1 MNHEY, CDR2 SMNVEV (reference sequence). V dropped 4 bases and J dropped 5; count of bases not matched to a gene: 12. The CDR3 totals 18 residues.

V gene TRBV7-8 combines with J gene TRBJ2-7; 7 nucleotides agree with TRBD1. The V gene end was trimmed by 5 bases and the J gene end by 2 bases; junction bases not matched to a gene: 12. Germline V gene data show CDR1 as SGHVS and CDR2 as FQNEAQ. The CDR3 is made up of 16 amino acids. The CDR3 bases are TGTGCCAGCAGCGTGGGGACAGCCTATATTCCCTACGAGCAGTACTTC. Translated: CASSVGTAYIPYEQYF.

For the CDR3, the DNA is TGTGCCAGCAGTTTACAATCCCTACTTGGTGGTACGCAGTATTTT. It yields the protein CASSLQSLLGGTQYF. The chain carries TRBV28 and TRBJ2-3; D not certain. There are 15 residues in the CDR3. Per germline, CDR1 MDHEN and CDR2 SYDVKM. V lost 2 bases and J lost 8, with 17 bases in between.

V is TRBV6-1 and J is TRBJ1-2; TRBD1 is a possible D gene (6 bases). Germline-derived CDR1 and CDR2 are MNHNS and SASEGT. V was cut by 7 bases and J by 4 bases, with 16 bases left in between. The CDR3 contains 14 residues. The CDR3 sequence is CASTRTGNPYGYTF. The CDR3 nucleotides are TGTGCCAGCACCAGAACAGGGAACCCCTATGGCTACACCTTC.

This chain links TRBV7-8 with TRBJ1-1; D remains ambiguous. CDR1 SGHVS and CDR2 FQNEAQ come from the germline V gene. Trimming left V 5 bases short and J 0 bases short, with 13 bases between. The CDR3 extends over 15 amino acids. The CDR3 coding sequence is TGTGCCAGCAGCCCTTCGGCGTCATTGAACACTGAAGCTTTCTTT. Translated, it gives CASSPSASLNTEAFF.

The chain couples TRBV4-1 to TRBJ1-5; D perhaps matches TRBD1 (6 bases). Trimming cost V 3 bases and J 1 base, with 16 bases left between them. Germline CDR1 MGHRA, CDR2 YSYEKL. This CDR3 is built from 17 residues. CDR3 coding DNA: TGCGCCAGCAGCCAGACCCAACAGGGTAGGAGCAATCAGCCCCAGCATTTT. Amino acids: CASSQTQQGRSNQPQHF.

V usage is TRBV4-1 and J usage is TRBJ2-1; D is ambiguous. From germline, CDR1 is MGHRA and CDR2 YSYEKL. There are 17 residues in the CDR3. V was clipped by 0 bases and J by 0 bases, with 12 bases between them. CDR3 in amino acids: CASSQDPDITSYNEQFF. The DNA of the CDR3 is TGCGCCAGCAGCCAAGATCCCGACATAACCTCCTACAATGAGCAGTTCTTC.

The CDR3 is CASSVNNEQYF. CDR3 DNA sequence: TGTGCCAGCTCGGTAAACAACGAGCAGTACTTC. The chain links TRBV18 to TRBJ2-7; D unresolved. CDR1 KGHSH and CDR2 LQKENI come from the germline V gene. The V gene lost 6 bases and the J gene lost 5 bases, with 8 bases spanning the gap. This CDR3 has 11 residues.